This T cell receptor beta chain was sequenced in a study of memory CD4+ T cells and cytomegalovirus serostatus. Notes on the study in general: CMV serostatus prediction reached median AUC roughly 0.95, or 0.91 with US-trained model. Suggested: most of the CMV-linked TCR signature lies in CD4+ memory cells.

The sort gate was single viable CD3+CD4+CD8-CD45RO+ cells for memory CD4+ T cells. The CDR3 runs 16 residues. J gave up 4 bases and V 5 bases, and 9 bases lay outside the gene matches. CDR1 and CDR2 (germline): SEHNR, FQNEAQ (reference sequence). About this clone itself: Antigen: not known.

Repertoires were generated with immunoSEQ multiplex PCR, while TCRdb's copy carries only in-frame clones and drops some. The sample lists 40,000 to 55,000 clones; about 80% were seen once. Specimen: memory CD4+ T cells from blood. The sequence was obtained from an adult in good health and CMV-seropositive. The chain carries TRBV7-9 and TRBJ2-1; 9 bases match TRBD2. Written as DNA, the CDR3 is TGTGCCAGCAGCCGACAAGCGGGAGGCGGTTACAATGAGCAGTTCTTC. Its protein product is CASSRQAGGGYNEQFF.